This is a list of T cell receptor beta chains from one sample in a study of CD8+CD57+ T cells in acquired aplastic anemia. TCRdb itself ran the reads through MiXCR, one entry per CDR3 protein. The repertoire holds about 110,000 distinct CDR3 sequences, with 40% to 65% as singletons. The specimen was sorted CD4+, CD8+, or CD8+CD57+ T cells (not recorded which) from PBMCs. These receptor sequences come from a human donor in good health, serving as a control. CDR3s include the opening cysteine and the closing phenylalanine or tryptophan. A D gene is named only where the DNA matches it firmly. Clone size appears in some rows only: once, few, many, or a class for an expanded clone.

j_gene,d_gene,v_gene,abundance,CDR3nt,CDR3aa
TRBJ1-1,TRBD1,TRBV11-2,many,TGTGCCAGCAGCTTATACGGAGGGCAGGGGGCGCGCACTGAAGCTTTCTTT,CASSLYGGQGARTEAFF
TRBJ2-7,NA,TRBV11-2,many,TGTGCCAGCAGCCACGACAGTTACGAGCAGTACTTC,CASSHDSYEQYF
TRBJ2-3,TRBD2,TRBV27,many,TGTGCCAGCAGTACTACGGGGGGGCCGTCAGATACGCAGTATTTT,CASSTTGGPSDTQYF
TRBJ2-3,TRBD2,TRBV20-1,NA,TGCAGTGCAGCTCGGGGGGGCGGAAATACGCAGTATTTT,CSAARGGGNTQYF
TRBJ1-5,NA,TRBV2,NA,TGTGCCAGCAGTGAAGGGCAGGGAAGTCAGCCCCAGCATTTT,CASSEGQGSQPQHF
TRBJ1-6,TRBD1,TRBV10-3,NA,TGTGCCATGAGGAACAGGGGGAATTCACCCCTCCACTTT,CAMRNRGNSPLHF
TRBJ2-7,NA,TRBV19,NA,TGTGCCAGTAGTTGGGGGCAGGGGTTCGAGCAGTACTTC,CASSWGQGFEQYF
TRBJ2-1,NA,TRBV19,NA,TGTGCCAGTAGTATCGGAGGCCCGCCCTACAATGAGCAGTTCTTC,CASSIGGPPYNEQFF
TRBJ1-2,TRBD1,TRBV9,few,TGTGCCAGCAGCGGCAACCAGAGAGGGACAGCCTTTGGCTACACCTTC,CASSGNQRGTAFGYTF
TRBJ1-1,NA,TRBV12-3/TRBV12-4,many,TGTGCCAGCAGTTTTGCCAGACAAGAAGCTTTCTTT,CASSFARQEAFF
TRBJ1-1,NA,TRBV12-3/TRBV12-4,many,TGTGCCAGCAGTCCAGAGATATCTGAAGCTTTCTTT,CASSPEISEAFF
TRBJ2-1,TRBD2,TRBV19,NA,TGTGCCAGTAGTATCTCTAGCGGGACCTACAATGAGCAGTTCTTC,CASSISSGTYNEQFF
TRBJ1-5,NA,TRBV29-1,once,TGCAGCGTCGCGGACGGAGTTTTGGGTAATCAGCCCCAGCATTTT,CSVADGVLGNQPQHF
TRBJ1-4,NA,TRBV6-1,few,TGTGCCAGCAGCAACAGACACCACGCAACTAATGAAAAACTGTTTTTT,CASSNRHHATNEKLFF
TRBJ2-2,TRBD1,TRBV2,NA,TGTGCCAGCTTCCCCGGGACAGGGGCGAACACCGGGGAGCTGTTTTTT,CASFPGTGANTGELFF
TRBJ2-7,NA,TRBV19,many,TGTGCCAGTAGTATAAGGGTGGCCGACGAGCAGTACTTC,CASSIRVADEQYF
TRBJ1-4,NA,TRBV27,NA,TGTGCCAGCAGAGCTGGGACGGTTAATGAAAAACTGTTTTTT,CASRAGTVNEKLFF
TRBJ1-1,TRBD1,TRBV7-6,NA,TGTGCCAGCAGCCTCGGGACAGGGGATGAAGCTTTCTTT,CASSLGTGDEAFF
TRBJ2-7,TRBD2,TRBV2,NA,TGTGCCAGCGAGTCCTTAGCGGGGGGGAAGAACGAGCAGTACTTC,CASESLAGGKNEQYF
TRBJ2-7,NA,TRBV20-1,once,TGCAGTGCTAGTGAGGCCAGTTCCTTAGTCGAGCAGTACTTC,CSASEASSLVEQYF
TRBJ1-2,TRBD1,TRBV24-1,medium-sized,TGTGCCACCAGTGACCTGATGGACAGGAGCTACACCTTC,CATSDLMDRSYTF
TRBJ1-2,NA,TRBV24-1,NA,TGTGCCACCAGTGATTCGACAGTTTACACCTTC,CATSDSTVYTF
TRBJ2-1,TRBD2,TRBV2,NA,TGTGCCAGCAGTGGATATACTAGCGGGGGGTACAATGAGCAGTTCTTC,CASSGYTSGGYNEQFF
TRBJ1-1,NA,TRBV7-9,NA,TGTGCCAGCAGCTTACAGAACACTGAAGCTTTCTTT,CASSLQNTEAFF
TRBJ2-7,NA,TRBV4-3,NA,TGCGCCAGCAGCCAAGGGGGGGCCTACGAGCAGTACTTC,CASSQGGAYEQYF
TRBJ1-2,NA,TRBV7-2,few,TGTGCCAGCAGCTTGGCAGGGTATGGCTACACCTTC,CASSLAGYGYTF
TRBJ1-5,TRBD1,TRBV7-2,NA,TGTGCCAGCAGCTTAGGCGGGACAGACAATCAGCCCCAGCATTTT,CASSLGGTDNQPQHF
TRBJ2-7,TRBD1,TRBV24-1,NA,TGTGCCACCAGTGATCGGACAGGGGTGGGCTACGAGCAGTACTTC,CATSDRTGVGYEQYF
TRBJ2-7,NA,TRBV5-8,NA,TGTGCCAGCAGCCGCGGAGGGGCCGACGAGCAGTACTTC,CASSRGGADEQYF
TRBJ1-2,NA,TRBV15,NA,TGTGCCACCAGCAGACAGGGAGAAGCTAACTATGGCTACACCTTC,CATSRQGEANYGYTF
TRBJ1-6,NA,TRBV24-1,NA,TGTGCCACCAGTGAGAGACCTAATTCACCCCTCCACTTT,CATSERPNSPLHF
TRBJ1-5,NA,TRBV29-1,few,TGCAGCGTTCAGGACGGTTATGGCAATCAGCCCCAGCATTTT,CSVQDGYGNQPQHF
TRBJ2-7,NA,TRBV7-9,once,TGTGCCAGCAGCCAAGTAGAGAGTTTCGAGCAGTACTTC,CASSQVESFEQYF
TRBJ2-7,TRBD2,TRBV24-1,few,TGTGCCACCGGGGAGGGCTACGAGCAGTACTTC,CATGEGYEQYF
TRBJ2-3,NA,TRBV20-1,NA,TGCAGTGCTAGTAGCCGCGATACGCAGTATTTT,CSASSRDTQYF
TRBJ2-3,NA,TRBV7-2,NA,TGTGCCAGCAGTGTTAAAGGGGATACGCAGTATTTT,CASSVKGDTQYF
TRBJ1-2,TRBD1,TRBV19,few,TGTGCCAGTAGCTGGGACAGTAACTATGGCTACACCTTC,CASSWDSNYGYTF
TRBJ2-3,TRBD2,TRBV20-1,once,TGCAGTGCTCGAGCGGGGGGGCCAGATACGCAGTATTTT,CSARAGGPDTQYF
TRBJ1-1,NA,TRBV10-3,few,TGTGCCATCAGTGAGAAGGTGAACACTGAAGCTTTCTTT,CAISEKVNTEAFF
TRBJ1-5,NA,TRBV24-1,NA,TGTGCCACCAGTGATAGGGCCGATCAGCCCCAGCATTTT,CATSDRADQPQHF
TRBJ2-5,NA,TRBV7-6,NA,TGTGCCAGCAGCGCGGACACCAAAGAGACCCAGTACTTC,CASSADTKETQYF
TRBJ2-5,NA,TRBV9,NA,TGTGCCAGCAGCGTCACCCCCCGAGGGTCCCAAGAGACCCAGTACTTC,CASSVTPRGSQETQYF
TRBJ1-2,NA,TRBV19,few,TGTGCCAGTAGTATGGGACTCAAAGCTAACTATGGCTACACCTTC,CASSMGLKANYGYTF
TRBJ1-1,NA,TRBV11-3,NA,TGTGCCAGCAGTCCGGGTAACGAAGCTTTCTTT,CASSPGNEAFF